This passage covers 26 T cell receptor beta chains from one sample sequenced in a study of T cell repertoires in aging, cancer and after chemotherapy. A mixed TRB-A/B primer pool amplified rearranged TRB by multiplex touch-down PCR. One entry per CDR3 protein results from TCRdb running MiXCR on the multiplex PCR reads. The table lists 3,600 or so distinct CDR3 sequences, 25% to 30% of them singletons. The template was genomic DNA from peripheral blood, not RNA. The source material was blood. These receptor sequences come from a human donor with a solid tumor.

This clonotype occurred a few times. The gene calls are TRBV19 and TRBJ1-1; maybe TRBD1 (5 bases). The V gene's germline CDR1 is LNHDA and CDR2 SQIVND (reference sequence). The CDR3 runs 13 residues. V lost 3 bases, J lost 2 bases, and 7 bases lay in between. CDR3 in DNA: TGTGCCAGTAGTATGACAGTTAACACTGAAGCTTTCTTT. Its translation: CASSMTVNTEAFF.

This chain connects TRBV27 to TRBJ1-2; maybe TRBD1 (5 bases). This CDR3 is built from 13 residues. The V end was cut by 5 bases, the J end by 2 bases, with 9 bases between. Germline-derived CDR1 and CDR2 are MNHEY and SMNVEV (reference sequence). The CDR3 loop is CASSPGGNYGYTF. CDR3 DNA sequence: TGTGCCAGCAGTCCCGGGGGGAACTATGGCTACACCTTC.

This sequence joins TRBV27 and TRBJ1-4, with unresolved D. There are 15 residues in the CDR3. Per the germline V gene, CDR1 is MNHEY and CDR2 is SMNVEV (reference sequence). V was cut by 5 bases and J by 6 bases, with 16 bases left in between. CDR3 region: CASSDSAKLDEKLFF. The CDR3 DNA follows: TGTGCCAGCAGTGATTCGGCAAAACTGGATGAAAAACTGTTTTTT. The whole variable domain, remainder taken from reference TRBV27 and TRBJ1-4, is EAQVTQNPRYLITVTGKKLTVTCSQNMNHEYMSWYRQDPGLGLRQIYYSMNVEVTDKGDVPEGYKVSRKEKRNFPLILESPSPNQTSLYFCASSDSAKLDEKLFFGSGTQLSVL.

Within the sample, this clonotype is medium-sized. V is TRBV27 and J is TRBJ1-2; 7 nucleotides match TRBD1. V trimming: 5 bases; J trimming: 2 bases; junction bases outside the gene matches: 5. Per the germline V gene, CDR1 is MNHEY and CDR2 is SMNVEV (reference sequence). The CDR3 is made up of 14 amino acids. The CDR3 spells CASSEGGQNYGYTF. The CDR3 DNA follows: TGTGCCAGCAGTGAGGGGGGACAGAACTATGGCTACACCTTC.

A remark on this clonotype: A much larger clone lies one base from this, so it may be a read error. The chain has TRBV29-1 and TRBJ2-5, with 7 nucleotides matching TRBD2. The V gene end was trimmed by 5 bases and the J gene end by 3 bases; junction bases not matched to a gene: 30. Germline CDR1 SQVTM, CDR2 ANQGSEA. The CDR3 is made up of 21 amino acids. The CDR3 region is CSVKVYSWGGIGGLTKETQYF. CDR3 bases: TGCAGCGTTAAAGTATACTCATGGGGGGGTATTGGGGGACTTACCAAAGAGACCCAGTACTTC.

This clonotype is labeled medium-sized. This rearrangement joins TRBV24-1 to TRBJ2-2, with D uncertain. This CDR3 is 14 amino acids long. Trimming took 9 bases from V and 3 from J, leaving 13 bases between them. Germline loops: CDR1 KGHDR, CDR2 SFDVKD. The CDR3 spells CATGSSIYTGELFF. The CDR3 region has the DNA TGTGCCACCGGGTCTTCCATTTACACCGGGGAGCTGTTTTTT.

The chain links TRBV20-1 to TRBJ2-3, with D perhaps matching TRBD1 (6 bases). V lost 4 bases and J lost 2, with 10 bases in between. The CDR3 is 13 residues long. Germline V CDR1 and CDR2: DFQATT, SNEGSKA (reference sequence). For the CDR3, the DNA is TGCAGTGCTAACGTGGGGGCCACAGATACGCAGTATTTT. Translation gives CSANVGATDTQYF.

The rearrangement joins TRBV6-1 to TRBJ2-7; D is ambiguous. This CDR3 has 11 residues. Trimming took off 4 bases at V and 6 bases at J, with 7 bases between the two ends. CDR1 and CDR2 (germline): MNHNS, SASEGT. The CDR3 nucleotides are TGTGCCAGCAGTGCACGAGCCGAGCAGTACTTC. Translation gives CASSARAEQYF.

This clonotype counts as medium-sized (0.01 to 0.1%). The V gene is TRBV18, the J gene TRBJ1-6; weak D call: TRBD1 (5 bases). CDR1 is KGHSH and CDR2 is LQKENI in the germline V gene. The CDR3 runs 14 residues. Trimming removed 5 bases at V and 10 bases at J, with 15 bases between. CDR3 amino acids: CASSASARVSPLHF. In DNA form, the CDR3 reads TGTGCCAGCTCAGCCTCGGCCAGGGTCTCACCCCTCCACTTT.

In nucleotides, the CDR3 is TGTGCCAGCACTCTTAGGGGCGGACAGGCCTATTCACCCCTCCACTTT. Its translation is CASTLRGGQAYSPLHF. This chain connects TRBV6-1 to TRBJ1-6, with 7 bases fitting TRBD1. CDR1 and CDR2 from the germline V gene are MNHNS and SASEGT. V was clipped by 7 bases and J by 8 bases; unmatched bases: 14. This CDR3 contains 16 residues.

Concerning this clonotype itself: Just one base apart from a much larger clone, this may be a read error. The CDR3: CASSPQGLGTNKKLFF. CDR3 DNA sequence: TGTGCCAGCTCACCCCAGGGGCTAGGTACTAATAAAAAACTGTTTTTT. This chain joins TRBV18 and TRBJ1-4, with D possibly being TRBD1 (6 bases). The CDR3 is made up of 16 amino acids. The germline CDR1 and CDR2 sequences are KGHSH and LQKENI.

This chain joins TRBV5-5 and TRBJ1-2, with D unclear. From germline, CDR1 is SGHKS and CDR2 YYEKEE (reference sequence). Trimming pared 6 bases from V and 8 bases from J, leaving 17 bases between. The CDR3 extends over 13 amino acids. CDR3 loop: CASNPTGAWGYTF. CDR3 nucleotides: TGTGCCAGCAATCCGACCGGTGCTTGGGGCTACACCTTC.

The rearrangement joins TRBV12-3 or TRBV12-4 to TRBJ2-7, with 9 bases lining up with TRBD1. V was clipped by 3 bases and J by 3 bases; unmatched bases: 6. The CDR3 contains 15 residues. CDR3 coding DNA: TGTGCCAGCAGTTTCTCCGGGACAGGGAACTACGAGCAGTACGTC. Encoded protein: CASSFSGTGNYEQYV.

This clonotype has only a few counts. The V call is TRBV20-1, the J call TRBJ2-1, with 10 bases that match TRBD2. Germline assignment: CDR1 DFQATT and CDR2 SNEGSKA (reference sequence). The CDR3 has 15 amino acids. The trim removed 5 bases at V and 2 bases at J, leaving 6 bases unmatched. The CDR3 is CSALRTSGPYNEQFF. The CDR3 coding sequence is TGCAGTGCTTTACGGACTAGCGGTCCCTACAATGAGCAGTTCTTC.

A few counts support this clonotype. V usage is TRBV7-2 and J usage is TRBJ1-2; no firm D call. The length of the CDR3 is 13 residues. The ends were cut back, 2 bases at V and 2 bases at J, with 6 bases in the middle. Germline CDR1 SGHTA, CDR2 FQGNSA. The CDR3 is CASSLLRNYGYTF. The DNA for the CDR3 is TGTGCCAGCAGCTTACTAAGGAACTATGGCTACACCTTC.

The chain couples TRBV6-6 to TRBJ1-6, with 7 bases lining up with TRBD1. This CDR3 is 14 amino acids long. V lost 4 bases, J lost 7 bases, and 4 bases stayed unmatched. Looked up from germline, CDR1 is MNHNY and CDR2 is SVGAGI (reference sequence). The CDR3 coding sequence is TGTGCCAGCAGTTTTACAGGGGAAAATTCACCCCTCCACTTT. Its translation: CASSFTGENSPLHF.

About this clonotype itself: This clone may be a read error of a much larger clone one base away. V is TRBV30 and J is TRBJ1-6, with D possibly matching TRBD1 (5 bases). V lost 4 bases and J 12 bases, leaving 16 bases between the germline ends. The CDR3 loop spans 13 amino acids. Germline V gives CDR1 GTSNPN, CDR2 SVGIG (reference sequence). CDR3 amino acids: CAWTGRAGLPLHF. As DNA, the CDR3 is TGTGCCTGGACGGGCAGGGCTGGCTTACCCCTCCACTTT.

The chain joins TRBV11-2 to TRBJ1-6, with D perhaps TRBD1 (5 bases). The length of the CDR3 is 15 residues. Germline CDR1 reads SGHAT; CDR2 reads FQNNGV. V gave up 1 base and J gave up 6 bases, with 10 bases separating them. The CDR3 coding sequence is TGTGCCAGCAGCTTAGTAGGAGGGGCTAATTCACCCCTCCACTTT. Translated: CASSLVGGANSPLHF.

This clonotype turned up a few times. The V gene is TRBV7-2, the J gene TRBJ2-5; 12 nucleotides line up with TRBD2. The V gene's germline CDR1 is SGHTA and CDR2 FQGNSA. The CDR3 is 18 amino acids. Trimming cost V 1 base and J 5 bases; bases outside gene matches: 11. The DNA of the CDR3 is TGTGCCAGCAGCTTAGGCGGTCTAGCGGGAGGGTATCGCGAGACCCAGTACTTC. It is translated as CASSLGGLAGGYRETQYF.

The chain links TRBV10-3 to TRBJ2-2, with 9 nucleotides matching TRBD2. From germline, CDR1 is ENHRY and CDR2 SYGVKD. V lost 5 bases and J lost 4; bases outside the gene matches: 5. The CDR3 loop spans 15 amino acids. CDR3 protein: CAISQRLAVTGELFF. CDR3 DNA sequence: TGTGCCATCAGTCAACGACTAGCGGTCACCGGGGAGCTGTTTTTT.

By share, this clonotype counts as medium-sized. This chain uses TRBV13 with TRBJ2-5; tentatively, D is TRBD2 (6 bases). Germline-derived CDR1 and CDR2 are PRHDT and FYEKMQ (reference sequence). V lost 10 bases and J lost 2, with 14 bases in between. The CDR3 loop spans 13 amino acids. This CDR3 reads CATSTRSQETQYF. CDR3 sequence (DNA): TGTGCCACCTCGACTAGATCACAAGAGACCCAGTACTTC.

The chain is built from TRBV7-9 and TRBJ1-2; D remains ambiguous. Germline CDR1 and CDR2: SEHNR and FQNEAQ (reference sequence). This CDR3 region has 17 residues. Trimming took off 4 bases at V and 8 bases at J, with 26 bases between the two ends. CDR3 nucleotide sequence: TGTGCCAGCAGCTCAGACCCCGGGCGTTCACTTGTGGGAGGCTACACCTTC. Amino acid sequence: CASSSDPGRSLVGGYTF.

The chain couples TRBV20-1 to TRBJ2-2; 12 bases match TRBD1. Trimming took 1 base from V and 2 from J; bases not matched to a gene: 11. CDR3 size: 19 residues. The germline V gene has CDR1 DFQATT and CDR2 SNEGSKA (reference sequence). The CDR3 loop reads CSARATSGGQGANTGELFF. The CDR3 nucleotides are TGCAGTGCTAGAGCCACCTCGGGGGGACAGGGGGCTAACACCGGGGAGCTGTTTTTT.

This chain joins TRBV14 and TRBJ1-1; D unresolved. Looked up from germline, CDR1 is SGHDN and CDR2 is FVKESK. The ends were cut back, 4 bases at V and 3 bases at J, with 9 bases in the middle. The CDR3 has 13 residues. As DNA, the CDR3 is TGTGCCAGCAGCCCTCAAGGGTACACTGAAGCTTTCTTT. Its protein product is CASSPQGYTEAFF.

This clonotype came up a few times. The chain uses TRBV5-1 and TRBJ2-2; D is possibly TRBD2 (5 bases). Germline values: CDR1 SGHRS, CDR2 YFSETQ. V lost 4 bases, J lost 4 bases, and 11 bases lay in between. This CDR3 comprises 14 residues. In DNA, the CDR3 is TGCGCCAGCAGCCCCGGACTTACCACCGGGGAGCTGTTTTTT. This gives the protein CASSPGLTTGELFF.

This clonotype came up a few times. This sequence joins TRBV6-4 and TRBJ2-2; no reliable D call. V was trimmed by 0 bases and J by 2 bases, leaving 7 bases between them. This CDR3 contains 15 residues. The V gene's germline CDR1 is MRHNA and CDR2 SNTAGT. The CDR3 is CASSDSPGNTGELFF. CDR3 DNA sequence: TGTGCCAGCAGTGACTCCCCGGGTAACACCGGGGAGCTGTTTTTT.